This entry is about one T cell receptor beta chain. This specimen comes from a study of blood T cell repertoires in COVID-19. Some clones are missing from TCRdb's copy, which holds only in-frame ones; the method was immunoSEQ multiplex PCR. The sample includes about 340,000 clones, 65% to 85% of them seen just once. The ends lost 4 bases at V and 0 bases at J; junction bases unmatched: 3. Germline assignment: CDR1 SGHTA and CDR2 FQGNSA. The CDR3 extends over 15 amino acids. The source of this sequence is a man aged 25 to 40 with active or convalescent COVID-19. The sample taken for sequencing was peripheral blood. The chain employs TRBV7-2 and TRBJ2-7, with 10 positions matching TRBD1. CDR3 sequence reads: CASSSRTGGSYEQYF. The CDR3 DNA sequence: TGTGCCAGCAGCTCTCGGACAGGGGGCTCCTACGAGCAGTACTTC.